The TCR beta chain described here comes from a study of T cells after posttransplantation cyclophosphamide. The CDR3 runs to 17 residues. Germline CDR1 SGHNT, CDR2 YYREEE (reference sequence). Trimming took 0 bases from V and 4 from J; bases not matched to a gene: 9. The related graft donor's blood sample was taken on the day of bone marrow donation. Study-wide results and caveats: Recipient CMV seropositivity and CMV reactivation strongly tracked TRB clonality. Blood and skin or GI T cell repertoires showed limited TRB overlap. Later blood repertoires were often dominated by clones from the donor CD8+ memory compartment.

Using immunoSEQ multiplex PCR, the repertoire was profiled, and TCRdb retains in-frame clones only, with some absent. This table has roughly 7,400 clones, about 90% appearing once. Worth noting for this clone: Its antigen is unknown.

The receptor was derived from a woman aged 50 to 60 in good health and a related stem cell transplant donor. This chain joins TRBV5-4 and TRBJ2-1; 8 bases align to TRBD2. The material sequenced was CD4+ T cells sorted from blood. The CDR3: CASSLAAGGGGYNEQFF. In nucleotides, the CDR3 is TGTGCCAGCAGCTTGGCCGCGGGGGGAGGGGGTTACAATGAGCAGTTCTTC.